This entry lists 26 T cell receptor beta chains sequenced from one sample in a study of control samples from healthy donors and cancer patients. Generated by immunoSEQ multiplex PCR, the TCRdb table keeps only in-frame clones and is missing some. Of around 79,000 clones listed, 90% to 95% are singletons. The sequenced sample was PBMCs. Receptor source: a middle-aged woman with lung cancer.

This chain uses TRBV3-1 (or the pseudogene TRBV3-2) with TRBJ1-1; the D gene is possibly TRBD1 (6 bases). The V end lost 3 bases, the J end lost 3 bases, and 8 bases lay between the germline ends. The CDR3 loop spans 13 amino acids. Germline V gene sequence: CDR1 LGHDT, CDR2 YNNKEL (reference sequence). DNA for the CDR3: TGTGCCAGCAGCCATCAGGGGTACACTGAAGCTTTCTTT. Amino acids: CASSHQGYTEAFF.

V gene TRBV5-6 combines with J gene TRBJ2-3; D unresolved. The CDR3 loop spans 15 amino acids. Trimming left V 4 bases short and J 2 bases short, with 14 bases between. Germline V gene lookup returns CDR1 SGHDT and CDR2 YYEEEE. CDR3 bases: TGTGCCAGCAGCCCTCCTCGCTCTGACACAGATACGCAGTATTTT. Its translation is CASSPPRSDTDTQYF.

In nucleotides, the CDR3 is TGTGCCAGCATCCCCAGTGTTTTGAACTACTACGAGCAGTACTTC. The encoded protein is CASIPSVLNYYEQYF. The V and J genes are TRBV7-2 and TRBJ2-7, with D unclear. Germline V lookup: CDR1 SGHTA, CDR2 FQGNSA. This CDR3 has 15 residues. V lost 7 bases and J 3 bases, leaving 19 bases between the germline ends.

The V gene is TRBV4-2, the J gene TRBJ2-3; 8 nucleotides align to TRBD2. V gave up 1 base and J gave up 2 bases; unmatched junction bases: 5. Germline values: CDR1 LGHNA, CDR2 YNFKEQ. This CDR3 comprises 16 residues. The CDR3 nucleotides read TGTGCCAGCAGCCAAGGCGAGCGGGGGAACACAGATACGCAGTATTTT. It encodes CASSQGERGNTDTQYF.

The chain employs TRBV7-9 and TRBJ2-2; D is uncertain. V was clipped by 5 bases and J by 2 bases, with 12 bases between them. Germline lookup yields CDR1 SEHNR and CDR2 FQNEAQ (reference sequence). The CDR3 loop spans 15 amino acids. The chain's CDR3 is CASSLRTGNTGELFF. The CDR3 bases are TGTGCCAGCAGCCTCCGGACGGGCAACACCGGGGAGCTGTTTTTT. The full variable domain, rest sourced from reference TRBV7-9 and TRBJ2-2, is DTGVSQNPRHKITKRGQNVTFRCDPISEHNRLYWYRQTLGQGPEFLTYFQNEAQLEKSRLLSDRFSAERPKGSFSTLEIQRTEQGDSAMYLCASSLRTGNTGELFFGEGSRLTVL.

The chain has TRBV2 and TRBJ1-1, with D tentatively TRBD1 (5 bases). The ends were cut back, 6 bases at V and 5 bases at J, with 13 bases in the middle. CDR1 and CDR2 (germline): SNHLY, FYNNEI. CDR3 length equals 13 residues. In DNA, the CDR3 is TGTGCCAGCAGCGTCCGGGACGGAACTGAAGCTTTCTTT. This encodes CASSVRDGTEAFF.

The CDR3 coding sequence is TGTGCCAGCAGCCCCGGCGGAGACGGCTACACCTTC. It encodes CASSPGGDGYTF. The genes are TRBV13 and TRBJ1-2; D not certain. The CDR3 length is 12 residues. Between the trimmed V and J ends, which lost 5 bases and 8 bases, there was a span of 12 bases. CDR1 PRHDT and CDR2 FYEKMQ come from the germline V gene (reference sequence).

The chain employs TRBV13 and TRBJ1-4; tentative D call: TRBD1 (5 bases). Germline assignment: CDR1 PRHDT and CDR2 FYEKMQ (reference sequence). This CDR3 contains 17 residues. With 3 bases removed from V and 6 bases from J, the gap between germline ends came to 20 bases. The CDR3 DNA is TGTGCCAGCAGCTTGTCCCGGGACGGACTGCTGGATGAAAAACTGTTTTTT. Amino acid sequence: CASSLSRDGLLDEKLFF.

The chain couples TRBV6-5 to TRBJ1-1; D may be TRBD1 (5 bases). Germline V gene lookup returns CDR1 MNHEY and CDR2 SVGAGI. Trimming took off 6 bases at V and 4 bases at J, with 18 bases between the two ends. This CDR3 comprises 15 residues. Here the CDR3 DNA reads TGTGCCAGCAGAAGGGGCGTGGGGATAAGCACTGAAGCTTTCTTT. It yields the protein CASRRGVGISTEAFF.

On this clone itself: One end of the junction varies from germline; a read error may be responsible. J is TRBJ2-7 and V is TRBV5-1; TRBD1 matches 9 bases. The CDR3 runs 15 residues. Germline V gene data show CDR1 as SGHRS and CDR2 as YFSETQ. The CDR3 DNA reads as TGCGCCAGCAGCTTGGATGGGACAGGGTCCTTCGAGCAGTACTTC. Translated: CASSLDGTGSFEQYF.

The V call is TRBV28, the J call TRBJ1-2, with no clear D. V lost 7 bases and J lost 3, with 6 bases in between. CDR3 length: 11 residues. Germline-derived CDR1 and CDR2 are MDHEN and SYDVKM. The CDR3 coding sequence is TGTGCCAGCAACGGAGACTATGGCTACACCTTC. This gives the protein CASNGDYGYTF.

The CDR3 coding sequence is TGTGCCACCAGTGATTTGCGGCCCCCCGCCGGGGAGCTGTTTTTT. The encoded protein is CATSDLRPPAGELFF. The chain employs TRBV24-1 and TRBJ2-2; D is unresolved. Germline CDR1 reads KGHDR; CDR2 reads SFDVKD. Trimming left V 0 bases short and J 6 bases short, with 10 bases between. The CDR3 runs to 15 residues.

The rearrangement joins TRBV27 to TRBJ2-7; 9 bases align to TRBD1. The germline gives CDR1 MNHEY, CDR2 SMNVEV (reference sequence). With 7 bases clipped from V and 6 bases from J, the junction kept 10 bases outside the gene matches. This CDR3 contains 14 residues. The CDR3 region has the DNA TGTGCCAGCATTATCCGGGACAGGGAGGGCGAGCAGTACTTC. This sequence encodes CASIIRDREGEQYF.

This chain links TRBV5-6 with TRBJ1-5, with 9 bases that match TRBD1. In germline, CDR1 is SGHDT, CDR2 YYEEEE. J gave up 4 bases and V 4 bases, and 3 bases lay outside the gene matches. CDR3 length: 14 residues. As DNA, the CDR3 is TGTGCCAGCAGCGTCGGGACAGGGAATCAGCCCCAGCATTTT. Encoded protein: CASSVGTGNQPQHF. The full variable domain, with the rest looked up from reference TRBV5-6 and TRBJ1-5, is DAGVTQSPTHLIKTRGQQVTLRCSPKSGHDTVSWYQQALGQGPQFIFQYYEEEERQRGNFPDRFSGHQFPNYSSELNVNALLLGDSALYLCASSVGTGNQPQHFGDGTRLSIL.

The chain joins TRBV5-5 to TRBJ1-4; maybe TRBD1 (5 bases). Trimming cost V 2 bases and J 10 bases, with 12 bases left between them. The CDR3 covers 13 residues. The germline gives CDR1 SGHKS, CDR2 YYEKEE (reference sequence). The CDR3 here is CASSLPEGRKLFF. CDR3 DNA: TGTGCCAGCAGCTTACCGGAGGGACGAAAACTGTTTTTT.

The rearrangement joins TRBV28 to TRBJ2-6; perhaps TRBD2 as D (6 bases). This CDR3 spans 14 amino acids. V was cut by 6 bases and J by 3 bases, with 9 bases left in between. Germline CDR1 is MDHEN and CDR2 is SYDVKM. CDR3 protein: CASSRGDGANVLTF. Written as DNA, the CDR3 is TGTGCCAGCAGCCGCGGGGATGGGGCCAACGTCCTGACTTTC.

This clone has just one count. The rearrangement links TRBV4-2 to TRBJ2-7; D is possibly TRBD2 (6 bases). Germline assignment: CDR1 LGHNA and CDR2 YNFKEQ. Trimming took off 3 bases at V and 5 bases at J, with 11 bases between the two ends. This CDR3 comprises 13 residues. CDR3 nucleotides: TGTGCCAGCAGCCATAGGAGGGGCGACGAGCAGTACTTC. Its protein product is CASSHRRGDEQYF.

The chain couples TRBV9 to TRBJ1-1; D perhaps matches TRBD1 (5 bases). This CDR3 has 15 residues. Trimming removed 0 bases from V and 0 bases from J, with 9 bases in between. CDR1 SGDLS and CDR2 YYNGEE come from the germline V gene. CDR3 coding DNA: TGTGCCAGCAGCGTAGACGGGGGGATGAACACTGAAGCTTTCTTT. Residues: CASSVDGGMNTEAFF.

The rearrangement joins TRBV19 to TRBJ1-6; 9 positions match TRBD1. J lost 7 bases, V lost 3 bases, and 7 bases had no gene match. From germline, CDR1 is LNHDA and CDR2 SQIVND (reference sequence). CDR3 length: 16 residues. The CDR3 bases are TGTGCCAGTAGTATGAACAGGGGGCAAGTAAATTCACCCCTCCACTTT. Amino acids: CASSMNRGQVNSPLHF.

CDR3 sequence reads: CASSGTGTGTTNEKLFF. The CDR3 nucleotides are TGTGCCAGCAGCGGCACCGGGACAGGGACAACTAATGAAAAACTGTTTTTT. The chain links TRBV5-5 to TRBJ1-4; 9 bases fit TRBD1. The CDR3 contains 17 residues. V shed 4 bases and J 0 bases; nucleotides not matched to a gene: 7. Germline CDR1 SGHKS, CDR2 YYEKEE (reference sequence). The variable domain in full, with the rest retrieved from reference TRBV5-5 and TRBJ1-4, is DAGVTQSPTHLIKTRGQQVTLRCSPISGHKSVSWYQQVLGQGPQFIFQYYEKEERGRGNFPDRFSARQFPNYSSELNVNALLLGDSALYLCASSGTGTGTTNEKLFFGSGTQLSVL.

This chain links TRBV9 with TRBJ1-6; 8 nucleotides align to TRBD1. This CDR3 is 15 amino acids long. The germline V gene has CDR1 SGDLS and CDR2 YYNGEE. Trimming removed 3 bases from V and 5 bases from J; junction bases left unmatched: 4. The CDR3 DNA sequence: TGTGCCAGCAGCGCGCAGGGACAGGATAATTCACCCCTCCACTTT. Residues: CASSAQGQDNSPLHF. Using reference TRBV9 and TRBJ1-6 for the parts outside the CDR3, the full variable domain is DSGVTQTPKHLITATGQRVTLRCSPRSGDLSVYWYQQSLDQGLQFLIQYYNGEERAKGNILERFSAQQFPDLHSELNLSSLELGDSALYFCASSAQGQDNSPLHFGNGTRLTVT.

The gene calls are TRBV14 and TRBJ2-7; no reliable D call. CDR3 length: 15 amino acids. Trimming cost V 0 bases and J 3 bases, with 12 bases left between them. From germline, CDR1 is SGHDN and CDR2 FVKESK. For the CDR3, the DNA is TGTGCCAGCAGCCAAGATCCTCGGACCGGCTACGAGCAGTACTTC. Its translation is CASSQDPRTGYEQYF. Looking up the rest from reference TRBV14 and TRBJ2-7 gives the full variable domain: EAGVTQFPSHSVIEKGQTVTLRCDPISGHDNLYWYRRVMGKEIKFLLHFVKESKQDESGMPNNRFLAERTGGTYSTLKVQPAELEDSGVYFCASSQDPRTGYEQYFGPGTRLTVT.

The chain links TRBV7-6 to TRBJ2-1; 15 positions match TRBD2. CDR1 SGHVS and CDR2 FNYEAQ come from the germline V gene. The CDR3 extends over 20 amino acids. Trimming removed 5 bases from V and 0 bases from J; junction bases left unmatched: 11. CDR3: CASSPSGLAGGMPSYNEQFF. The CDR3 DNA follows: TGTGCCAGCAGCCCTTCGGGACTAGCGGGGGGAATGCCCTCCTACAATGAGCAGTTCTTC.

This clone was observed a few times. The rearrangement joins TRBV4-1 to TRBJ2-3, with 11 positions matching TRBD2. Germline assignment: CDR1 MGHRA and CDR2 YSYEKL. J lost 4 bases, V lost 6 bases, and 3 bases had no gene match. CDR3 size: 14 residues. The CDR3 spells CASRLAGDADTQYF. The DNA for the CDR3 is TGCGCCAGCAGACTAGCGGGGGACGCAGATACGCAGTATTTT.

This chain links TRBV6-6 with TRBJ1-1; D is undetermined. The CDR3 contains 13 residues. CDR1 and CDR2 (germline): MNHNY, SVGAGI (reference sequence). V was cut by 2 bases and J by 3 bases, with 7 bases left in between. CDR3 in DNA: TGTGCCAGCAGTTACAATTGGGACACTGAAGCTTTCTTT. Translated: CASSYNWDTEAFF.

The rearrangement links TRBV11-1 to TRBJ1-5, with 7 bases aligning to TRBD1. This CDR3 has 13 residues. Germline V gene data show CDR1 as SGHAT and CDR2 as FQDESV (reference sequence). Trimming removed 3 bases from V and 5 bases from J; junction bases left unmatched: 1. As DNA, the CDR3 is TGTGCCAGCAGCTTCGACAGGGATCAGCCCCAGCATTTT. Translating gives CASSFDRDQPQHF.